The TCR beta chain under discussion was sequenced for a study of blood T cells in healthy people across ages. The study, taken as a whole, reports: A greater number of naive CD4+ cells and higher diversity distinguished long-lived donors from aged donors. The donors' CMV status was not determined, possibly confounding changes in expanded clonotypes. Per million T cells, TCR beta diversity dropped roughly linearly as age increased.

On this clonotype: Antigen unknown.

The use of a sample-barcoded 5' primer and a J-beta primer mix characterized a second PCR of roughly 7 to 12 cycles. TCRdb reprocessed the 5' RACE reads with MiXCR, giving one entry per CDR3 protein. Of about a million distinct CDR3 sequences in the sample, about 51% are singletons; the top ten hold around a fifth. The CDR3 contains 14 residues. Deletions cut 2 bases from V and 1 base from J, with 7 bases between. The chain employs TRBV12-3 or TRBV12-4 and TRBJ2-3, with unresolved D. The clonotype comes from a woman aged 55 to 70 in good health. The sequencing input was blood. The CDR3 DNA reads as TGTGCCAGCAGTTTACGGACGGGCACAGATACGCAGTATTTT. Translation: CASSLRTGTDTQYF.